This T cell receptor beta chain comes out of a study of CD8+CD57+ T cells in acquired aplastic anemia (dated by TCRdb to between 2017 and 2018). Some background on the complete study: DNA extracted from sorted CD4+ and CD8+ cells had a mean of roughly 3.4 ug, with a range of roughly 0.2 to 27.4 ug. Mean read counts for healthy donor samples were roughly 10 million for CD4+ cells and around 11 million for CD8+ cells. The paper's findings and limits, for the study overall: CD8+ Simpson's diversity did not differ significantly between patients and healthy controls (P=0.060). Roughly 30 CD8+ CDR3 sequences were found to be shared between patients and controls, but these sequences appeared to be highly expressed in patients and within the immunodominant clones of the patients.

V lost 0 bases and J lost 0 bases; the stretch between them is 9 bases long. CDR1 and CDR2 are drawn from the germline V gene: SGHVS, FNYEAQ. The CDR3 contains 15 residues, cysteine and phenylalanine counted. Solely the CDR3 DNA is kept, with 45 bases framed from the first base. Profiling of TCR beta VDJ combinations and CDR3 sequences used genomic DNA as the template. An Illumina HiSeq 2000 was the platform used for TCR repertoire sequencing. On the authors' methods: TRBV/TRBJ rearrangement plots, CDR3 size and DJ length profiles, and Simpson's diversity index were used to evaluate the repertoires. The immunodominant clone was defined as the most abundant DNA sequence in deep sequencing data. CDR3 amino acid sequences were screened for sharing across subjects and were compared with published repertoires and the VDJdb database. The public sequencing data were trimmed at Q25 with fastp and processed into clonotypes with MiXCR by TCRdb, which kept only in-frame beta chains. Every entry covers one CDR3 protein and lists the most common genes and DNA from its rows. TCRdb's processing, not the authors' own work, is the source of the V and J calls. Recorded for this sample are about 35,000 distinct CDR3 sequences; 76% of them occurred a single time. Approximately 24% of the sample rests with the top ten.

TCR repertoires of sorted CD4+ and CD8+ blood T cells from severe aplastic anemia patients and healthy subjects were deep-sequenced in the study. Ficoll-Paque density gradient centrifugation was used to isolate peripheral blood mononuclear cells. Before DNA was extracted, CD4+ and CD8+ T cells were sorted using either FACS or magnetic beads. Comment on this clonotype: Its antigen is currently not known. No much larger clone exists at a distance of one base, and base qualities are not known.

Sequenced input: sorted CD4+, CD8+, or CD8+CD57+ T cells (not recorded which) from PBMCs. The receptor comes from a human donor in good health, serving as a control. The sequence links TRBV7-6 to TRBJ2-7; the D gene assignment is perhaps TRBD1 or TRBD2, with each matching 5 bases. CDR3 reads: CASSLAGDSSYEQYF. The sequenced DNA is TGTGCCAGCAGCTTAGCGGGGGATAGCTCCTACGAGCAGTACTTC.